Listed below are T cell receptor beta chains from one sample, sequenced in a study of blood T cell repertoires in COVID-19. TCRdb's copy holds only in-frame clones and misses some; the assay was immunoSEQ multiplex PCR. The sample holds tens of thousands of clones; about 81% are singletons and the top ten take about 4.3%. The sequenced sample was peripheral blood. These receptors originate from a man aged 50-60 years with active COVID-19. Both conserved end residues are part of each CDR3. Each record gives: clone size, D gene, V gene, J gene, CDR3 DNA, CDR3 protein. A D gene is named only where the DNA matches it firmly. The size entry is marked missing in some rows and otherwise reads once, few, many or a size class.

>few|TRBD2|TRBV27|TRBJ2-3
TGTGCCAGCAGTTTAGCGGGGGGGATCACAGATACGCAGTATTTT
CASSLAGGITDTQYF
>-|-|TRBV18|TRBJ2-2
TGTGCCAGCTCACCCTTAGTACAGACGAACACCGGGGAGCTGTTTTTT
CASSPLVQTNTGELFF
>-|-|TRBV3-1/TRBV3-2|TRBJ2-5
TGTGCCAGCAGCCAATCACTAGCAGCTCAAGAGACCCAGTACTTC
CASSQSLAAQETQYF
>-|-|TRBV7-8|TRBJ1-5
TGTGCCAGCAGCTTAGGGGCACCGAATCAGCCCCAGCATTTT
CASSLGAPNQPQHF
>-|TRBD2|TRBV13|TRBJ2-2
TGTGCCAGCAGCTTACGGACTAGCGGGGACAACACCGGGGAGCTGTTTTTT
CASSLRTSGDNTGELFF
>-|-|TRBV4-1|TRBJ1-2
TGCGCCAGCAGCCAAGATCCGGGGAATGGCTACACCTTC
CASSQDPGNGYTF
>once|-|TRBV10-3|TRBJ2-5
TGTGCCGCGTCCGGGTACCAAGAGACCCAGTACTTC
CAASGYQETQYF
>-|-|TRBV2|TRBJ1-5
TGTGCCAGCAGTGAAGCGCTTCAGGGCAGCGATCAGCCCCAGCATTTT
CASSEALQGSDQPQHF
>-|TRBD2|TRBV11-3|TRBJ2-1
TGTGCCAGCAGCATCACTAGCGGGGGGGCCTACAATGAGCAGTTCTTC
CASSITSGGAYNEQFF
>-|TRBD2|TRBV5-1|TRBJ2-5
TGCGCCAGCAGCTTCGCGGGGGGGCTGGAGACCCAGTACTTC
CASSFAGGLETQYF
>-|TRBD2|TRBV7-9|TRBJ2-3
TGTGCCAGCAGCTTAAGCCTAGCGGTCACAGATACGCAGTATTTT
CASSLSLAVTDTQYF
>-|TRBD2|TRBV5-4|TRBJ2-7
TGTGCCAGCAGCCAGATGGCGGGGGAGACCTACGAGCAGTACTTC
CASSQMAGETYEQYF
>-|-|TRBV5-6|TRBJ1-1
TGTGCCAGCAGCTTCCTAGATCGATATTACACTGAAGCTTTCTTT
CASSFLDRYYTEAFF
>-|-|TRBV3-1/TRBV3-2|TRBJ2-3
TGTGCCAGCAGCCAAGATTCGGCAGATACGCAGTATTTT
CASSQDSADTQYF
>few|TRBD2|TRBV27|TRBJ2-3
TGTGCCAGCAACTACGTAGCGGGGGGGACAGATACGCAGTATTTT
CASNYVAGGTDTQYF
>-|-|TRBV11-2|TRBJ2-7
TGTGCCAGCAGCCCCTTGCGGGGAACCGCCTACGAGCAGTACTTC
CASSPLRGTAYEQYF
>-|-|TRBV18|TRBJ2-5
TGTGCCAGCTCACCAAGGTCCGGCGGGGAAGAGACCCAGTACTTC
CASSPRSGGEETQYF
>-|TRBD2|TRBV10-2|TRBJ2-5
TGCGCCAGCAGCGGCGGGGGGTACCAAGAGACCCAGTACTTC
CASSGGGYQETQYF
>-|TRBD1|TRBV6-4|TRBJ2-4
TGTGCCAGCAATATCACAGGGGGAAACATTCAGTACTTC
CASNITGGNIQYF
>-|-|TRBV4-3|TRBJ1-2
TGCGCCAGCAGCCAGGAGGGGGGGGTCTACTATGGCTACACCTTC
CASSQEGGVYYGYTF
>-|-|TRBV24-1|TRBJ1-3
TGTGCCACCAGATCAAAAATAGGGGGACCGGGAAACACCATATATTTT
CATRSKIGGPGNTIYF
>-|TRBD1|TRBV4-2|TRBJ1-6
TGTGCCAGCAGCCCTAGAAACAGGGGTAATTCACCCCTCCACTTT
CASSPRNRGNSPLHF
>-|TRBD1|TRBV15|TRBJ2-5
TGTGCCACCAGCAGGGACAGGGGGCAAGAGACCCAGTACTTC
CATSRDRGQETQYF
>-|-|TRBV5-6|TRBJ1-2
TGTGCCAGCAGCTTGAGGGGAAACTATGGCTACACCTTC
CASSLRGNYGYTF
>-|-|TRBV18|TRBJ2-3
TGTGCCAGCTCAGAGGGGACTGTGCAGTATTTT
CASSEGTVQYF
>-|TRBD2|TRBV6-2/TRBV6-3|TRBJ2-3
TGTGCCAGCAGTTACTATCCCGAGGTAGCGGGGGGGACAGATACGCAGTATTTT
CASSYYPEVAGGTDTQYF
>-|TRBD2|TRBV6-5|TRBJ2-1
TGTGCCAGCAGTTCTCTTGGACTAGCGGGTTACAATGAGCAGTTCTTC
CASSSLGLAGYNEQFF
>-|-|TRBV2|TRBJ2-5
TGTGCCAGCAGTGTCCGACAGGACCAAGAGACCCAGTACTTC
CASSVRQDQETQYF